This paragraph reports one TCR beta chain. Its cognate antigen is unknown. The data originate from a study of CD8 T cells in Susac syndrome. On the study more broadly: Treatment status at blood draw for the Susac syndrome patients was therapy-naive, corticosteroids, or intravenous immunoglobulin alone.

It was with random hexamers that about 0.45 to 1 ug RNA was reverse transcribed. The authors amplified TCR beta CDR3 across 54 Vbeta and 13 Jbeta using immunoSEQ multiplex PCR. TCRdb re-derived calls from the immunoSEQ multiplex PCR reads in MiXCR, one entry per CDR3 protein. The table includes approximately 74,000 distinct CDR3 sequences, about 93% detected once. Germline lookup yields CDR1 SGHDN and CDR2 FVKESK. Trimming shortened V by 8 bases and J by 1 base, and 10 bases separated the two germline ends. The CDR3 runs to 13 residues. Study outcomes and limitations: The total CD8+ repertoires contained roughly 15 Susac-specific public clones, and the CD8+ TEMRA repertoires contained five.

The sample taken for sequencing was CD8+ T cells from PBMCs. The chain joins TRBV14 to TRBJ2-3; D remains ambiguous. This sequence originates from a human donor with Susac syndrome. The CDR3 nucleotides are TGTGCCAGCTCCCAGTGGGGCACAGATACGCAGTATTTT. It is translated as CASSQWGTDTQYF. Variable domain in full (rest from reference TRBV14 and TRBJ2-3): EAGVTQFPSHSVIEKGQTVTLRCDPISGHDNLYWYRRVMGKEIKFLLHFVKESKQDESGMPNNRFLAERTGGTYSTLKVQPAELEDSGVYFCASSQWGTDTQYFGPGTRLTVL.